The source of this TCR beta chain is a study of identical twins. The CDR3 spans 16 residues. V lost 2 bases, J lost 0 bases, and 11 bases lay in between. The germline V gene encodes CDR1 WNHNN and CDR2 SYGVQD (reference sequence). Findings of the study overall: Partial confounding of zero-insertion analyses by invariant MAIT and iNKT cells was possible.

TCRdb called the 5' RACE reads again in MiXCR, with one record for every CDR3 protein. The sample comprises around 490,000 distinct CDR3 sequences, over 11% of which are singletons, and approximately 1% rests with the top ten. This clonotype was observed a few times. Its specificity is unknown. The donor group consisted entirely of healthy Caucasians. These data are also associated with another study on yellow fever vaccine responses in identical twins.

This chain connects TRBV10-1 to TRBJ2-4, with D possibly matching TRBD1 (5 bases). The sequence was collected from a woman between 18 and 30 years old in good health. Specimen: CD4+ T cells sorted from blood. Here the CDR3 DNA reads TGCGCCAGCAGTGAGCTGCCAGGGCTAGCCAAAAACATTCAGTACTTC. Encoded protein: CASSELPGLAKNIQYF.